The present T cell receptor beta chain was sequenced within a study of cytomegalovirus exposure and HLA in healthy donors. As for the study in general: Inside one of the first data releases sat around 77 million unique TCRs taken from HLA-typed donors.

Worth noting for this clone: Its antigen is still unknown.

The study's findings and limits: According to an earlier analysis, most TCR beta V segments yielded productive rearrangements about 87% or about 30% of the time. Roughly 170 TCR beta chains were listed as cytomegalovirus-associated.

PCR amplification relied on 60 Vbeta primers (plus 13 Jbeta primers). Clones were sequenced by immunoSEQ multiplex PCR, and TCRdb holds only the in-frame ones, with some missing. The table shows approximately 90,000 clones, with less than 65% occurring only once. The TCR originated in a woman aged 25 to 45 in good health and CMV-seronegative. Sequenced sample: PBMCs.

The CDR3 bases are TGTGCCAGCACCCCTCTGGACGGGATTGGGGGGGAGACCCAGTACTTC. This gives the protein CASTPLDGIGGETQYF. The V call is TRBV25-1, the J call TRBJ2-5, with a weak D call TRBD2 (6 bases). This CDR3 region has 16 residues. V was pared by 7 bases and J by 5 bases, with 23 bases between. The V gene's germline CDR1 is MGHDK and CDR2 SYGVNS.